The 29 T cell receptor beta chains presented below share a single source sample, sequenced in a study of blood T cell repertoires in COVID-19 (TCRdb year 2020). The method behind the library was the immunoSEQ multiplex PCR assay. Drawn from immuneACCESS, this table holds only the in-frame rearrangements with V and J called that TCRdb kept. Clones are partly lost; checked studies trace under half to an unresolved V gene and leave the rest unexplained. This sample comprises around 170,000 clones, 86% of them detected only once. The top ten clones comprise 2.9% of the sample. Source material: peripheral blood. Source of these receptors: a woman younger than 45 with active or convalescent COVID-19.

The gene calls are TRBV2 and TRBJ1-6; perhaps TRBD1 as D (5 bases). Deletions cut 3 bases from V and 0 bases from J, with 9 bases between. The CDR3 extends over 16 amino acids. Germline values: CDR1 SNHLY, CDR2 FYNNEI. The CDR3 reads CASSDRQGSYNSPLHF. The CDR3 nucleotides read TGTGCCAGCAGTGACAGGCAGGGCTCCTATAATTCACCCCTCCACTTT.

This sequence joins TRBV5-1 and TRBJ2-7; 10 nucleotides align to TRBD1. The CDR3 covers 14 residues. The germline CDR1 and CDR2 sequences are SGHRS and YFSETQ. J gave up 6 bases and V 0 bases, and 3 bases lay outside the gene matches. CDR3 in amino acids: CASSLVGQGVEQYF. DNA for the CDR3: TGCGCCAGCAGCTTGGTCGGACAGGGGGTCGAGCAGTACTTC.

V usage is TRBV5-5 and J usage is TRBJ1-1, with 8 bases identical to TRBD1. Per the germline V gene, CDR1 is SGHKS and CDR2 is YYEKEE (reference sequence). The CDR3 is 16 amino acids. Germline trimming cut 4 bases from V and 0 bases from J; bases unmatched to any gene: 8. The CDR3 protein is CASSRGTGAMNTEAFF. The CDR3, as DNA: TGTGCCAGCAGCCGGGGGACAGGAGCTATGAACACTGAAGCTTTCTTT.

This clone has a single count. This chain connects TRBV13 to TRBJ1-2, with D perhaps TRBD1 (5 bases). Germline V gene lookup returns CDR1 PRHDT and CDR2 FYEKMQ (reference sequence). The CDR3 loop spans 16 amino acids. The V gene lost 5 bases and the J gene lost 4 bases, with 20 bases spanning the gap. The CDR3 here is CASSPEGVPVSYGYTF. CDR3 DNA: TGTGCCAGCAGCCCCGAAGGGGTTCCCGTTTCCTATGGCTACACCTTC.

This clone was counted between two and nine times. V is TRBV5-1 and J is TRBJ1-4; TRBD1 agrees at 7 bases. V trimming: 6 bases; J trimming: 8 bases; junction bases outside the gene matches: 10. CDR1 is SGHRS and CDR2 is YFSETQ in the germline V gene. The CDR3 has 14 residues. CDR3 sequence: CASNSGTAREKLFF. Written as DNA, the CDR3 is TGCGCCAGCAACTCCGGGACAGCAAGGGAAAAACTGTTTTTT.

The chain employs TRBV19 and TRBJ2-3; TRBD2 matches at 10 bases. The CDR3 totals 16 residues. The junction had 12 bases not matched to a gene; V was cut back by 8 bases and J by 4 bases. Per the germline V gene, CDR1 is LNHDA and CDR2 is SQIVND (reference sequence). CDR3 amino acids: CASRRLSGGAPDTQYF. The CDR3 DNA reads as TGTGCCAGTCGACGGTTAAGCGGGGGGGCCCCAGATACGCAGTATTTT.

To note about this clone: Other nucleotide sequences in the sample specify the same CDR3. The chain uses TRBV12-3 or TRBV12-4 and TRBJ1-6, with D unresolved. The V end was cut by 5 bases, the J end by 7 bases, with 9 bases between. The CDR3 length is 13 residues. CDR3 sequence (DNA): TGTGCCAGCAGTGGACTTTTAAATTCACCCCTCCACTTT. Amino acid sequence: CASSGLLNSPLHF.

In the case of this clone: Other DNA sequences of this sample code for an identical CDR3. V usage is TRBV5-1 and J usage is TRBJ1-1, with a tentative D call TRBD1 (6 bases). The germline V gene has CDR1 SGHRS and CDR2 YFSETQ. This CDR3 has 13 residues. Trimming removed 2 bases at V and 1 base at J, with 6 bases between. CDR3 bases: TGCGCCAGCAGCTTAGGGGGGAACACTGAAGCTTTCTTT. As protein: CASSLGGNTEAFF.

V gene TRBV12-3 or TRBV12-4 combines with J gene TRBJ2-3, with D uncertain. The V end was cut by 5 bases, the J end by 4 bases, with 10 bases between. This CDR3 is built from 13 residues. CDR3 DNA: TGTGCCAGCAGTCCCAGTAAATCAGATACGCAGTATTTT. Translation: CASSPSKSDTQYF.

The chain employs TRBV29-1 and TRBJ2-5, with TRBD1 identical over 9 bases. The CDR3 contains 17 residues. J was trimmed by 1 base and V by 5 bases; bases with no gene match: 14. Germline V gene sequence: CDR1 SQVTM, CDR2 ANQGSEA. This CDR3 reads CSVYSGPMTGGQETQYF. CDR3 coding DNA: TGCAGCGTTTACAGCGGACCAATGACAGGGGGCCAAGAGACCCAGTACTTC.

The CDR3 nucleotides read TGTGCCAGCAGCCGAATCAGTTTTGAGCAGTTCTTC. Its translation is CASSRISFEQFF. This chain connects TRBV3-1 (or the pseudogene TRBV3-2) to TRBJ2-1; no firm D call. The CDR3 totals 12 residues. V was clipped by 4 bases and J by 9 bases, with 10 bases between them. Germline V CDR1 and CDR2: LGHDT, YNNKEL (reference sequence).

A few counts support this clone. V and J are TRBV2 and TRBJ1-2, with a possible D match to TRBD1 (5 bases). The CDR3 runs 12 residues. Germline CDR1 reads SNHLY; CDR2 reads FYNNEI. Trimming took off 2 bases at V and 8 bases at J, with 9 bases between the two ends. CDR3 loop: CASSERGGGYTF. The CDR3 DNA follows: TGTGCCAGCAGTGAACGGGGGGGAGGCTACACCTTC.

The CDR3 protein is CASSTGGDGSYEQYF. In nucleotides, the CDR3 is TGTGCCAGCAGCACCGGGGGGGATGGGTCCTACGAGCAGTACTTC. The rearrangement joins TRBV5-4 to TRBJ2-7; TRBD2 aligns across 8 bases. The CDR3 loop spans 15 amino acids. Trimming removed 4 bases from V and 1 base from J; junction bases left unmatched: 7. Looked up from germline, CDR1 is SGHNT and CDR2 is YYREEE (reference sequence).

The chain employs TRBV30 and TRBJ2-2; no definite D call. This CDR3 region has 13 residues. The germline V and J ends were trimmed by 0 bases and 2 bases, with 4 bases remaining between them. From germline, CDR1 is GTSNPN and CDR2 SVGIG (reference sequence). This chain's CDR3 is CAWSVPNTGELFF. The CDR3, as DNA: TGTGCCTGGAGTGTCCCAAACACCGGGGAGCTGTTTTTT.

This clone came up once. The chain recombines TRBV6-5 with TRBJ1-5; D may be TRBD1 (6 bases). Germline V gene lookup returns CDR1 MNHEY and CDR2 SVGAGI. There are 12 residues in the CDR3. Trimming left V 8 bases short and J 3 bases short, with 8 bases between. CDR3 DNA: TGTGCCAGCCGACAGGCCAATCAGCCCCAGCATTTT. This gives the protein CASRQANQPQHF.

V usage is TRBV2 and J usage is TRBJ2-4; TRBD1 agrees at 9 bases. Trimming took 6 bases from V and 14 from J; bases not matched to a gene: 8. CDR1 is SNHLY and CDR2 is FYNNEI in the germline V gene. The CDR3 runs 12 residues. CDR3 in DNA: TGTGCCAGCAGCTACACGGACAGGGGCGAGTACTTC. It encodes CASSYTDRGEYF.

This rearrangement joins TRBV3-1 (or the pseudogene TRBV3-2) to TRBJ1-2, with 8 positions matching TRBD1. Germline V lookup: CDR1 LGHDT, CDR2 YNNKEL (reference sequence). The CDR3 is 13 residues long. J lost 6 bases, V lost 3 bases, and 3 bases had no gene match. CDR3 loop: CASSQDRDDGYTF. DNA for the CDR3: TGTGCCAGCAGCCAGGACAGGGATGATGGCTACACCTTC.

The count of this clone is one. This chain uses TRBV29-1 with TRBJ2-5; D is unresolved. This CDR3 comprises 12 residues. CDR1 and CDR2 (germline): SQVTM, ANQGSEA. V was trimmed by 3 bases and J by 4 bases, leaving 9 bases between them. CDR3 in DNA: TGCAGCGTTGAGAGGTCGGGAGAGACCCAGTACTTC. It is translated as CSVERSGETQYF.

Only one count was recorded for this clone. The gene calls are TRBV28 and TRBJ1-2, with TRBD1 identical over 9 bases. CDR1 MDHEN and CDR2 SYDVKM come from the germline V gene. With V trimmed by 9 bases and J by 7 bases, 12 bases remained unmatched. The CDR3 runs to 14 residues. CDR3 nucleotide sequence: TGTGCCAGTTCAACGACAGGGGGATCCTTTGGCTACACCTTC. Residues: CASSTTGGSFGYTF.

This sequence joins TRBV7-6 and TRBJ2-3; perhaps TRBD1 as D (5 bases). This CDR3 comprises 16 residues. Germline values: CDR1 SGHVS, CDR2 FNYEAQ. Deletions cut 2 bases from V and 6 bases from J, with 18 bases between. The CDR3 region has the DNA TGTGCCAGCAGCTTAAAGTGGACAAGAGAGTCGGATACGCAGTATTTT. Protein sequence: CASSLKWTRESDTQYF.

This sequence joins TRBV25-1 and TRBJ2-5; TRBD1 agrees at 9 bases. Trimming at V came to 6 bases and at J to 1 base, leaving 12 bases not matched to a gene. CDR3 length: 17 residues. Germline lookup yields CDR1 MGHDK and CDR2 SYGVNS. For the CDR3, the DNA is TGTGCCAGCAGGGAGGACAGGGGAGGTTGGGCCCAAGAGACCCAGTACTTC. As protein: CASREDRGGWAQETQYF. The complete variable domain, with remaining parts taken from reference TRBV25-1 and TRBJ2-5, reads EADIYQTPRYLVIGTGKKITLECSQTMGHDKMYWYQQDPGMELHLIHYSYGVNSTEKGDLSSESTVSRIRTEHFPLTLESARPSHTSQYLCASREDRGGWAQETQYFGPGTRLLVL.

The chain employs TRBV19 and TRBJ1-6; perhaps TRBD1 as D (5 bases). The V end lost 4 bases, the J end lost 3 bases, and 16 bases lay between the germline ends. The CDR3 spans 17 residues. CDR1 LNHDA and CDR2 SQIVND come from the germline V gene (reference sequence). CDR3 sequence: CASSRRTLANYNSPLHF. The CDR3 DNA follows: TGTGCCAGTAGTAGAAGGACACTCGCGAACTATAATTCACCCCTCCACTTT.

The V call is TRBV10-1, the J call TRBJ2-2; TRBD1 agrees at 7 bases. The ends lost 4 bases at V and 2 bases at J; junction bases unmatched: 1. The CDR3 has 14 amino acids. Germline V gene data show CDR1 as WNHNN and CDR2 as SYGVQD (reference sequence). The CDR3 DNA is TGCGCCAGCAGTGGACAGGGCAACACCGGGGAGCTGTTTTTT. Encoded protein: CASSGQGNTGELFF.

This clone has just a few counts. The CDR3 nucleotides are TGTGCCAGCAGCTTAGCCAGGGGAGAGACCCAGTACTTC. Translating it yields CASSLARGETQYF. V usage is TRBV11-3 and J usage is TRBJ2-5; D possibly corresponds to TRBD1 (6 bases). Trimming shortened V by 1 base and J by 4 bases, and 7 bases separated the two germline ends. Germline loops: CDR1 SGHNT, CDR2 YENEEA. The CDR3 length is 13 residues.

The chain joins TRBV5-6 to TRBJ2-1, with TRBD1 identical over 7 bases. Germline loops: CDR1 SGHDT, CDR2 YYEEEE. The CDR3 totals 15 residues. Trimming at V came to 5 bases and at J to 12 bases, leaving 17 bases not matched to a gene. The CDR3 bases are TGTGCCAGCAGTTACCGGGACAGCCTTTACTTGGGGCAGTTCTTC. It encodes CASSYRDSLYLGQFF.

The CDR3 DNA reads TGCGCCAGCAGCACGAGACAGTCCCCCTGGTTCTTC. Protein: CASSTRQSPWFF. The chain employs TRBV5-1 and TRBJ2-1, with TRBD1 as a possible D gene (5 bases). V lost 4 bases and J 15 bases, leaving 17 bases between the germline ends. This CDR3 is 12 amino acids long. The germline CDR1 and CDR2 sequences are SGHRS and YFSETQ.

The chain employs TRBV3-1 (or the pseudogene TRBV3-2) and TRBJ2-1; D is uncertain. Germline assignment: CDR1 LGHDT and CDR2 YNNKEL (reference sequence). V was trimmed by 1 base and J by 8 bases, leaving 6 bases between them. This CDR3 has 12 residues. CDR3 protein: CASSQVEYEQFF. CDR3 in DNA: TGTGCCAGCAGCCAAGTGGAGTATGAGCAGTTCTTC.

The V gene is TRBV2, the J gene TRBJ1-2; 7 nucleotides match TRBD1. The length of the CDR3 is 11 residues. Germline-derived CDR1 and CDR2 are SNHLY and FYNNEI. The V and J ends lost 5 bases and 8 bases, in that order; junction bases with no gene match: 2. Here the CDR3 reads CASSRTGGYTF. CDR3 DNA: TGTGCCAGCAGTAGGACAGGCGGCTACACCTTC.

CDR3 DNA: TGCAGCGTTGAGCGCCCCCGGGGAATGAACACTGAAGCTTTCTTT. The encoded protein is CSVERPRGMNTEAFF. This sequence joins TRBV29-1 and TRBJ1-1; no clear D gene. The ends were cut back, 3 bases at V and 0 bases at J, with 14 bases in the middle. Per germline, CDR1 SQVTM and CDR2 ANQGSEA. The CDR3 sequence is 15 residues long.